This T cell receptor (beta chain) appears in the sequencing data of a study of CXCR3-negative and CXCR3-positive naive CD8 T cells. Considering frequency, this clonotype is medium-sized. The libraries of TRB cDNA were prepared using 5' RACE with UMI labels. For each CDR3 protein, TCRdb gives one entry from its re-call of the 5' RACE reads, without DNA. The sample includes 8,000 to 10,000 distinct CDR3 sequences. Germline CDR1 reads LNHNV; CDR2 reads YYDKDF (reference sequence). The CDR3 runs 16 residues. The TCR sequence derives from a human donor in good health. Some clones in this sample may be carry-over from other donors' samples. The sample consisted of naive CXCR3- CD8+ T cells from blood. Subset defined: CD45RO-CCR7+CD27+CD95- naive CD8+ T cells lacking CXCR3 (TNR3-). The chain has TRBV15 and TRBJ1-5; TCRdb lists TRBD1, though no DNA is available to test this call. The chain's CDR3 is CATSQSSPGDNQPQHF.